The 3 T cell receptor beta chains below all came from one sample that was sequenced in a study of immune evolution from preneoplasia to lung adenocarcinoma. Some clones are missing from TCRdb's copy, which holds only in-frame ones; the method was immunoSEQ multiplex PCR. The top ten hold over 9% of the sample, which has thousands of clones, roughly 82% seen once. Sequencing was carried out using FFPE adjacent normal lung tissue. The receptors were sampled from a person between 55 and 80 years old with lung adenocarcinoma.

This clone has only one observation. The V and J genes are TRBV6-1 and TRBJ1-1; D is uncertain. The CDR3 loop spans 12 amino acids. V lost 8 bases, J lost 0 bases, and 7 bases lay in between. Germline V gene lookup returns CDR1 MNHNS and CDR2 SASEGT. DNA of the CDR3: TGTGCCAGCCGTGGGTTGAACACTGAAGCTTTCTTT. Translation gives CASRGLNTEAFF.

The V call is TRBV9, the J call TRBJ1-6, with D possibly being TRBD1 (5 bases). Germline V lookup: CDR1 SGDLS, CDR2 YYNGEE. The CDR3 extends over 15 amino acids. V lost 2 bases and J lost 10, with 16 bases in between. The CDR3 reads CASSVTVEGDSPLHF. CDR3 bases: TGTGCCAGCAGCGTGACAGTCGAAGGGGACTCACCCCTCCACTTT.

This sequence joins TRBV27 and TRBJ2-6; D is undetermined. Germline V gene lookup returns CDR1 MNHEY and CDR2 SMNVEV (reference sequence). The CDR3 covers 16 residues. Trimming removed 8 bases at V and 0 bases at J, with 14 bases between. The CDR3 region has the DNA TGTGCCAGCTACCGTTCGTCGACCTCTGGGGCCAACGTCCTGACTTTC. It translates to CASYRSSTSGANVLTF.